The source of this T cell receptor beta chain is a study of vaccination and CD4 T cells after COVID-19. Per the germline V gene, CDR1 is MGHDK and CDR2 is SYGVNS. CDR3 length equals 17 residues. V lost 0 bases, J lost 0 bases, and 12 bases lay in between. This clonotype turned up a few times. Its antigen remains unidentified. Whole-study findings and limits: Convalescent patients showed a median around 88% of reactive clones that were seen only post-vaccination.

Treatment specified: approximately 11-day PBMC culture with coronavirus spike peptide pools or control peptides (ViraFEST assay). Cultured CD4+ T-cell DNA underwent Oncomine TCR Beta short-read sequencing. TCRdb re-analysed the PCR reads in MiXCR, keeping a single row per CDR3 protein. The data show about 4,000 distinct CDR3 sequences, roughly 40% seen once. The TCR originated in a human donor who had recovered from COVID-19. This chain connects TRBV25-1 to TRBJ1-3; D not resolved. Sequencing was performed on CD4+ T cells from blood, cultured in vitro. Here the CDR3 reads CASSEYSEGHSGNTIYF. DNA for the CDR3: TGTGCCAGCAGTGAATATTCAGAAGGGCACTCTGGAAACACCATATATTTT. Full variable domain (missing parts from reference TRBV25-1 and TRBJ1-3): EADIYQTPRYLVIGTGKKITLECSQTMGHDKMYWYQQDPGMELHLIHYSYGVNSTEKGDLSSESTVSRIRTEHFPLTLESARPSHTSQYLCASSEYSEGHSGNTIYFGEGSWLTVV.